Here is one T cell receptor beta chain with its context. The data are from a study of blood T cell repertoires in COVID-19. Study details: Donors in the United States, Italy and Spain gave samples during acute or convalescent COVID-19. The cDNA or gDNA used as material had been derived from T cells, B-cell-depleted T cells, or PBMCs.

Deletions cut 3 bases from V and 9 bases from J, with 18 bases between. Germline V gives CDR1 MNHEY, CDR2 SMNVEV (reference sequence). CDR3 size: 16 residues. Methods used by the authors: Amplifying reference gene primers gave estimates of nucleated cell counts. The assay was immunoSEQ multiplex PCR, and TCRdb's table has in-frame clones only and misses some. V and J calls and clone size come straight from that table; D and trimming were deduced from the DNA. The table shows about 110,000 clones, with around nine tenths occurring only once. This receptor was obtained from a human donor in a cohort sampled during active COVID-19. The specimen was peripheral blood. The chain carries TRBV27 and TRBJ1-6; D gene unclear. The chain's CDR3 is CASSLGGPQVSSPLHF. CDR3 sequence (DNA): TGTGCCAGCAGTTTGGGAGGACCTCAGGTTTCTTCACCCCTCCACTTT.